These 14 T cell receptor beta chains originate from one sample sequenced in a study of cytomegalovirus exposure and HLA in healthy donors. PCR employed 60 Vbeta and 13 Jbeta primers. The repertoire was sequenced with immunoSEQ multiplex PCR; TCRdb's copy has only in-frame clones and lacks some. This table has tens of thousands of clones, around nine tenths appearing once. The specimen was PBMCs. These receptors were taken from a man aged 30 to 45 in good health and CMV-seropositive.

The chain joins TRBV6-1 to TRBJ2-7; tentative D call: TRBD1 (6 bases). The V end was cut by 1 base, the J end by 3 bases, with 13 bases between. Looked up from germline, CDR1 is MNHNS and CDR2 is SASEGT. The CDR3 covers 15 residues. CDR3 amino acids: CASSEGAGAGYEQYF. The CDR3 DNA follows: TGTGCCAGCAGTGAAGGGGCAGGGGCGGGCTACGAGCAGTACTTC.

J is TRBJ1-1 and V is TRBV7-9; no firm D call. Germline V gene sequence: CDR1 SEHNR, CDR2 FQNEAQ (reference sequence). Trimming took 5 bases from V and 7 from J, leaving 17 bases between them. The length of the CDR3 is 14 residues. The CDR3 protein is CASSPTGGVGEAFF. For the CDR3, the DNA is TGTGCCAGCAGCCCTACTGGAGGAGTGGGTGAAGCTTTCTTT.

The table lists this clone with a count of one. V usage is TRBV7-8 and J usage is TRBJ2-7, with 7 bases matching TRBD2. CDR1 and CDR2 from the germline V gene are SGHVS and FQNEAQ. Germline trimming cut 5 bases from V and 6 bases from J; bases unmatched to any gene: 7. The length of the CDR3 is 13 residues. The DNA for the CDR3 is TGTGCCAGCAGCGGGTATAGGGAGGGCGAGCAGTACTTC. Its protein product is CASSGYREGEQYF. Complete variable domain (other parts from reference TRBV7-8 and TRBJ2-7): GAGVSQSPRYKVAKRGQDVALRCDPISGHVSLFWYQQALGQGPEFLTYFQNEAQLDKSGLPSDRFFAERPEGSVSTLKIQRTQQEDSAVYLCASSGYREGEQYFGPGTRLTVT.

This clone was recorded a few times. V and J are TRBV4-1 and TRBJ2-3; weak D call: TRBD2 (6 bases). V lost 1 base to trimming and J lost 4 bases, with 12 bases between them. The CDR3 totals 15 residues. The germline gives CDR1 MGHRA, CDR2 YSYEKL. DNA for the CDR3: TGCGCCAGCAGCCAAGCGGGAGTGGGCGCAGATACGCAGTATTTT. Translation: CASSQAGVGADTQYF.

The J gene is TRBJ2-1, the V gene TRBV6-5; D is unclear. CDR1 is MNHEY and CDR2 is SVGAGI in the germline V gene. The CDR3 extends over 13 amino acids. V was pared by 6 bases and J by 2 bases, with 8 bases between. CDR3 coding DNA: TGTGCCAGCAGGCCTACTACCTACAATGAGCAGTTCTTC. Its protein is CASRPTTYNEQFF.

V is TRBV2 and J is TRBJ2-3; weak D call: TRBD1 (5 bases). Trimming took 7 bases from V and 1 from J, leaving 15 bases between them. Per germline, CDR1 SNHLY and CDR2 FYNNEI. This CDR3 contains 15 residues. The CDR3 bases are TGTGCCAGCACTTCAGGGTACGGAGGCACAGATACGCAGTATTTT. Translated: CASTSGYGGTDTQYF. Supplemented by reference TRBV2 and TRBJ2-3, the full variable domain reads EPEVTQTPSHQVTQMGQEVILRCVPISNHLYFYWYRQILGQKVEFLVSFYNNEISEKSEIFDDQFSVERPDGSNFTLKIRSTKLEDSAMYFCASTSGYGGTDTQYFGPGTRLTVL.

The chain carries TRBV6-1 and TRBJ2-3; possibly TRBD1 for D (6 bases). This CDR3 comprises 17 residues. Germline values: CDR1 MNHNS, CDR2 SASEGT. The V and J ends lost 3 bases and 2 bases respectively, with 18 bases between them. This CDR3 reads CASSEIGQPAITDTQYF. DNA for the CDR3: TGTGCCAGCAGTGAGATAGGACAGCCAGCCATCACAGATACGCAGTATTTT.

The J gene is TRBJ1-2, the V gene TRBV30, with TRBD1 identical over 8 bases. Germline V CDR1 and CDR2: GTSNPN, SVGIG (reference sequence). The CDR3 is made up of 14 amino acids. V gave up 3 bases and J gave up 1 base; unmatched junction bases: 4. In nucleotides, the CDR3 is TGTGCCTGGAGAGGACAGGGAAATAACTATGGCTACACCTTC. It codes for CAWRGQGNNYGYTF.

The rearrangement joins TRBV28 to TRBJ1-3; 8 nucleotides agree with TRBD1. The junction had 9 bases not matched to a gene; V was cut back by 5 bases and J by 6 bases. This CDR3 contains 15 residues. Germline CDR1 and CDR2: MDHEN and SYDVKM. The CDR3 loop reads CASSPGATGVNTIYF. The CDR3 DNA is TGTGCCAGCAGTCCGGGGGCGACAGGGGTAAACACCATATATTTT. Based on the CDR3 plus reference TRBV28 and TRBJ1-3, the full variable domain is DVKVTQSSRYLVKRTGEKVFLECVQDMDHENMFWYRQDPGLGLRLIYFSYDVKMKEKGDIPEGYSVSREKKERFSLILESASTNQTSMYLCASSPGATGVNTIYFGEGSWLTVV.

The chain combines TRBV7-8 with TRBJ1-5; unclear D gene. This CDR3 has 15 residues. Trimming took 1 base from V and 0 from J, leaving 7 bases between them. Germline assignment: CDR1 SGHVS and CDR2 FQNEAQ. In nucleotides, the CDR3 is TGTGCCAGCAGCTTAGAACTGTCTAGCAATCAGCCCCAGCATTTT. As protein: CASSLELSSNQPQHF.

The V gene is TRBV28, the J gene TRBJ2-1; 7 nucleotides agree with TRBD1. The CDR3 extends over 16 amino acids. Germline-derived CDR1 and CDR2 are MDHEN and SYDVKM. With V trimmed by 1 base and J by 4 bases, 7 bases remained unmatched. CDR3 residues: CASSLYTGTAYNEQFF. The CDR3 nucleotides read TGTGCCAGCAGTTTATACACTGGGACAGCATACAATGAGCAGTTCTTC.

This chain uses TRBV5-4 with TRBJ2-3, with 9 positions matching TRBD2. Per germline, CDR1 SGHNT and CDR2 YYREEE (reference sequence). The CDR3 is made up of 16 amino acids. With 4 bases clipped from V and 4 bases from J, the junction kept 10 bases outside the gene matches. Here the CDR3 reads CASSRYSGRRPDTQYF. In nucleotides, the CDR3 is TGTGCCAGCAGCCGCTATAGCGGGAGAAGGCCAGATACGCAGTATTTT.

J is TRBJ2-3 and V is TRBV7-3; 8 bases align to TRBD1. Germline trimming cut 8 bases from V and 6 bases from J; bases unmatched to any gene: 7. In germline, CDR1 is SGHTA, CDR2 FQGTGA. The CDR3 has 13 amino acids. CDR3 nucleotides: TGTGCCAGCTCGCAGGGGGCGGGGGATACGCAGTATTTT. This encodes CASSQGAGDTQYF.

The chain joins TRBV28 to TRBJ1-4; 10 positions match TRBD1. The CDR3 length is 17 residues. Trimming took 5 bases from V and 6 from J; bases not matched to a gene: 12. Germline CDR1 and CDR2: MDHEN and SYDVKM. This chain's CDR3 is CASSLQRDRGSDEKLFF. CDR3 bases: TGTGCCAGCAGTCTACAAAGGGACAGGGGCTCCGATGAAAAACTGTTTTTT.